The 15 T cell receptor beta chains given below trace back to one sample, sequenced in a study of CD8+ T cells in alopecia areata. In each case, RNA was isolated and then reverse transcribed into cDNA as the sequencing template. TCRdb's table, derived via immunoSEQ multiplex PCR, lists solely in-frame clones and lacks some. The sample includes 150,000 or so clones, around 87% seen only once; the top ten take about 15%. The sequencing here drew on CD8+ T cells sorted from blood, taken at week 0. The receptors originated from a human donor with alopecia areata.

The chain links TRBV6-1 to TRBJ1-5; D perhaps matches TRBD1 (5 bases). Trimming took off 3 bases at V and 11 bases at J, with 23 bases between the two ends. The V gene's germline CDR1 is MNHNS and CDR2 SASEGT. CDR3 size: 16 residues. The CDR3 nucleotides are TGTGCCAGCAGTGAGCAACAGGCCGTGTCTGTTCGGGCCCAGCATTTT. This gives the protein CASSEQQAVSVRAQHF.

The chain is built from TRBV7-9 and TRBJ2-7; D is ambiguous. The CDR3 has 11 amino acids. V lost 6 bases and J lost 7, with 10 bases in between. Germline V CDR1 and CDR2: SEHNR, FQNEAQ (reference sequence). The CDR3 DNA reads as TGTGCCAGCAGGGACCTGGGGGAGCAGTACTTC. Its translation is CASRDLGEQYF. Variable domain in full (rest from reference TRBV7-9 and TRBJ2-7): DTGVSQNPRHKITKRGQNVTFRCDPISEHNRLYWYRQTLGQGPEFLTYFQNEAQLEKSRLLSDRFSAERPKGSFSTLEIQRTEQGDSAMYLCASRDLGEQYFGPGTRLTVT.

This sequence joins TRBV7-9 and TRBJ2-5; D remains ambiguous. This CDR3 is 15 amino acids long. Germline V gene sequence: CDR1 SEHNR, CDR2 FQNEAQ (reference sequence). Between the trimmed V and J ends, which lost 1 base and 5 bases, there was a span of 14 bases. The CDR3 sequence: CASSLGTVLFETQYF. In DNA form, the CDR3 reads TGTGCCAGCAGCTTAGGAACAGTCCTATTTGAGACCCAGTACTTC. Full variable domain (missing parts from reference TRBV7-9 and TRBJ2-5): DTGVSQNPRHKITKRGQNVTFRCDPISEHNRLYWYRQTLGQGPEFLTYFQNEAQLEKSRLLSDRFSAERPKGSFSTLEIQRTEQGDSAMYLCASSLGTVLFETQYFGPGTRLLVL.

The chain has TRBV6-1 and TRBJ2-1; TRBD2 is a possible D gene (6 bases). Germline V gene sequence: CDR1 MNHNS, CDR2 SASEGT. The CDR3 has 15 amino acids. Trimming removed 4 bases at V and 6 bases at J, with 16 bases between. This CDR3 is CASSATDKGGNEQFF. DNA for the CDR3: TGTGCCAGCAGTGCAACCGATAAGGGAGGCAATGAGCAGTTCTTC.

The V and J genes are TRBV6-6 and TRBJ2-7; unclear D gene. Germline CDR1 reads MNHNY; CDR2 reads SVGAGI (reference sequence). Trimming took 6 bases from V and 0 from J, leaving 6 bases between them. This CDR3 has 12 amino acids. DNA for the CDR3: TGTGCCAGCAGCCCTTACTCCTACGAGCAGTACTTC. Protein sequence: CASSPYSYEQYF.

As concerns this clone: Sequence at one end of the junction differs from germline and may be a read error. Other DNA sequences in this sample translate to the same CDR3. The chain employs TRBV29-1 and TRBJ2-1, with 7 bases lining up with TRBD2. Germline V CDR1 and CDR2: SQVTM, ANQGSEA. This CDR3 contains 11 residues. The CDR3, as DNA: TGCAGCGTCGAAGCGGGGAATGAGCAGTTCTTC. Protein: CSVEAGNEQFF.

The V gene is TRBV27, the J gene TRBJ2-7; TRBD1 might be the D (6 bases). Germline assignment: CDR1 MNHEY and CDR2 SMNVEV (reference sequence). V gave up 2 bases and J gave up 7 bases, with 12 bases separating them. This CDR3 spans 13 amino acids. CDR3 nucleotide sequence: TGTGCCAGCAGTTTAAGGGGAACAGGGGAGCAGTACTTC. Amino acids: CASSLRGTGEQYF.

The chain recombines TRBV10-2 with TRBJ2-7; the D gene is possibly TRBD2 (5 bases). V was pared by 8 bases and J by 3 bases, with 8 bases between. The germline gives CDR1 WSHSY, CDR2 SAAADI. CDR3 size: 11 residues. The CDR3 DNA sequence: TGCGCCAGCCGTACTAGCTACGAGCAGTACTTC. Translated, it gives CASRTSYEQYF.

The chain carries TRBV2 and TRBJ2-7; the match to TRBD1 covers 10 bases. The ends lost 10 bases at V and 5 bases at J; junction bases unmatched: 14. The V gene's germline CDR1 is SNHLY and CDR2 FYNNEI. This CDR3 contains 15 residues. The CDR3 nucleotides are TGTGCCATCATCCCCCTTGACAGGGGGCAGAACGAGCAGTACTTC. It yields the protein CAIIPLDRGQNEQYF.

The V and J genes are TRBV29-1 and TRBJ2-7, with D maybe TRBD1 (6 bases). Trimming pared 4 bases from V and 1 base from J, leaving 17 bases between. From germline, CDR1 is SQVTM and CDR2 ANQGSEA. This CDR3 comprises 15 residues. In nucleotides, the CDR3 is TGCAGCGTTGGGGGAATGACCGGGACATCCTACGAGCAGTACTTC. This gives the protein CSVGGMTGTSYEQYF.

The chain recombines TRBV13 with TRBJ2-1; 9 nucleotides line up with TRBD2. CDR3 size: 18 residues. Per the germline V gene, CDR1 is PRHDT and CDR2 is FYEKMQ (reference sequence). Germline trimming cut 5 bases from V and 0 bases from J; bases unmatched to any gene: 11. The CDR3 protein is CASSPAHLAGDSYNEQFF. The CDR3 coding sequence is TGTGCCAGCAGCCCCGCCCATTTAGCGGGAGACTCCTACAATGAGCAGTTCTTC.

The chain combines TRBV30 with TRBJ2-1, with 11 bases lining up with TRBD2. From germline, CDR1 is GTSNPN and CDR2 SVGIG (reference sequence). This CDR3 spans 15 amino acids. With 4 bases clipped from V and 2 bases from J, the junction kept 4 bases outside the gene matches. CDR3 coding DNA: TGTGCCTGGAACCCGGGACTAGCGGCCTACAATGAGCAGTTCTTC. Translating it yields CAWNPGLAAYNEQFF.

The chain couples TRBV13 to TRBJ2-3, with TRBD1 matching over 8 bases. Per germline, CDR1 PRHDT and CDR2 FYEKMQ (reference sequence). The V and J ends lost 5 bases and 4 bases, in that order; junction bases with no gene match: 8. The CDR3 has 15 residues. DNA of the CDR3: TGTGCCAGCAGCCGGACAGGGTTGGTCGCAGATACGCAGTATTTT. Translated, it gives CASSRTGLVADTQYF.

This chain connects TRBV5-6 to TRBJ2-7; 12 bases match TRBD2. Germline CDR1 and CDR2: SGHDT and YYEEEE. This CDR3 has 17 amino acids. With V trimmed by 0 bases and J by 5 bases, 9 bases remained unmatched. The CDR3 coding sequence is TGTGCCAGCAGCTTGGTAAACCTAGCGGGGGGGCAAGACGAGCAGTACTTC. Translating it yields CASSLVNLAGGQDEQYF. Combining the CDR3 with reference TRBV5-6 and TRBJ2-7 gives the whole variable domain DAGVTQSPTHLIKTRGQQVTLRCSPKSGHDTVSWYQQALGQGPQFIFQYYEEEERQRGNFPDRFSGHQFPNYSSELNVNALLLGDSALYLCASSLVNLAGGQDEQYFGPGTRLTVT.

V gene TRBV27 combines with J gene TRBJ2-7, with no clear D. V was pared by 4 bases and J by 6 bases, with 10 bases between. The CDR3 contains 12 residues. In germline, CDR1 is MNHEY, CDR2 SMNVEV (reference sequence). CDR3 sequence reads: CASSSLPGEQYF. In nucleotides, the CDR3 is TGTGCCAGCAGTTCCCTACCAGGCGAGCAGTACTTC.